This TCR beta chain was recorded in a study of cytomegalovirus exposure and HLA in healthy donors. Study as a whole: Among around 400 genotyped donors, about 83% fell in the Caucasian-associated ancestry cluster.

As regards this clone: Antigen: not known.

Both 60 Vbeta primers and 13 Jbeta primers went into the PCR. Profiling relied on immunoSEQ multiplex PCR, and the TCRdb table lists in-frame clones only, not all of them. The data show roughly 200,000 clones, around four fifths seen once. Whole-study results and caveats: The authors later linked a missense DCLRE1C variant to TCR beta V- and J-gene trimming. Overall, around 160 TCR beta chains were annotated as cytomegalovirus-associated.

The CDR3 runs 15 residues. All the people who gave samples were healthy bone marrow donors. The source of this sequence is a middle-aged man in good health and CMV-seropositive. Material: PBMCs. V gene TRBV21-1 combines with J gene TRBJ1-1. TRBV21-1 is given as a pseudogene. CDR3 protein: CASSKGGPRGTEAFF. CDR3 DNA: TGTGCCAGCAGCAAAGGCGGGCCCCGAGGGACTGAAGCTTTCTTT.